The present TCR beta chain was sequenced within a study of T cell repertoires in cytomegalovirus infection. CDR1 and CDR2 from the germline V gene are SGHAT and FQNNGV. Trimming took off 2 bases at V and 6 bases at J, with 8 bases between the two ends. This CDR3 region has 12 residues. In TCRdb, the reads were re-called with MiXCR into one record per CDR3 protein. The table shows a few hundred thousand distinct CDR3 sequences, with about 40% occurring only once. Remarks on this clonotype: Antigen: not known.

The starting material was cultured PBMCs, obtained from culture after CMV antigen stimulation. This rearrangement joins TRBV11-2 to TRBJ2-7; no reliable D call. This receptor was identified in a human donor in good health (CMV status not recorded). Some clones in this sample may be carry-over from other donors' samples. CDR3 nucleotide sequence: TGTGCCAGCAGCTTAAGTGGAACCGAGCAGTACTTC. It is translated as CASSLSGTEQYF.